The clone carrying this TCR beta chain was observed a few times. This sample is drawn from a study of blood T cells in healthy people across ages. The use of a sample-barcoded 5' primer and a J-beta primer mix characterized a second PCR of roughly 7 to 11 cycles. A single record per CDR3 protein comes from TCRdb applying MiXCR to the 5' RACE reads. The top ten clones hold roughly 7% of a sample with about 1.4 million distinct CDR3 sequences, approximately 63% of them seen once. The CDR3 sequence is 11 residues long. Trimming removed 3 bases from V and 9 bases from J, with 6 bases in between. Germline V gene sequence: CDR1 SEHNR, CDR2 FQNEAQ (reference sequence). Each sample used at least 6 million PBMCs.

Source material: blood. This clonotype was sampled from a man between 18 and 29 years old in good health. The chain recombines TRBV7-9 with TRBJ2-1; the D is unclear. CDR3 amino acids: CASSFSLEQFF. The CDR3, as DNA: TGTGCCAGCAGCTTCTCCCTTGAGCAGTTCTTC.